A selection of T cell receptor beta chains follows, all from one sample in a study of Graves' ophthalmopathy and Graves' hyperthyroidism. A single record per CDR3 protein comes from TCRdb applying MiXCR to the multiplex PCR reads. The data show roughly 1.1 million distinct CDR3 sequences, around a third seen once. Sequencing was done on a sample of peripheral blood or thyroid tissue (not recorded which). These receptors were obtained from an adult man with Graves' hyperthyroidism. The CDR3 runs from the conserved cysteine through the conserved F or W. The order of the fields is J gene, V gene, D gene, CDR3 protein. A D gene is named only where the DNA matches it firmly.

J: TRBJ2-5
V: TRBV7-6
D: TRBD2
CDR3: CASSKTLAGVGTQYF

J: TRBJ2-6
V: TRBV7-3
D: .
CDR3: CASSLNGDSSGANVLTF

J: TRBJ2-7
V: TRBV19
D: TRBD2
CDR3: CASSTRFGLASAYEQYF

J: TRBJ1-1
V: TRBV15
D: TRBD1
CDR3: CATSRVAGGLTEAFF

J: TRBJ2-7
V: TRBV20-1
D: .
CDR3: CSARASKVYEQYF

J: TRBJ2-5
V: TRBV19
D: .
CDR3: CASSIVGEETQYF

J: TRBJ2-5
V: TRBV20-1
D: .
CDR3: CSAPSLVSELQETQYF

J: TRBJ1-3
V: TRBV9
D: .
CDR3: CASSVGRSSGNTIYF

J: TRBJ2-7
V: TRBV20-1
D: .
CDR3: CSAPGLGSSYEQYF

J: TRBJ2-7
V: TRBV14
D: TRBD1
CDR3: CASNRGRGPLEQYF

J: TRBJ2-2
V: TRBV7-6
D: .
CDR3: CASSLGLAGLTGELFF

J: TRBJ2-7
V: TRBV15
D: .
CDR3: CATSPRLSYEQYF

J: TRBJ2-7
V: TRBV20-1
D: TRBD1
CDR3: CSARGQGARFCEQYF

J: TRBJ2-2
V: TRBV6-2/TRBV6-3
D: .
CDR3: CAGTGKGDTGELFF

J: TRBJ2-7
V: TRBV7-6
D: .
CDR3: CASSLAEGSYEQYF

J: TRBJ2-7
V: TRBV6-6
D: .
CDR3: CASKAGRSSYEQYF

J: TRBJ1-1
V: TRBV25-1
D: .
CDR3: CASSEYLGLTEAFF

J: TRBJ2-2
V: TRBV19
D: .
CDR3: CASSTRTDTGELFF

J: TRBJ1-6
V: TRBV7-6
D: .
CDR3: CASSAVDSSPLHF

J: TRBJ2-7
V: TRBV6-5
D: .
CDR3: CASTTGLGAEQYF

J: TRBJ1-2
V: TRBV20-1
D: .
CDR3: CSAPHIPKDGNYGYTF

J: TRBJ1-1
V: TRBV5-1
D: .
CDR3: CASSFARAGTEAFF

J: TRBJ2-7
V: TRBV2
D: TRBD1
CDR3: CATKLTGLEQYF

J: TRBJ1-1
V: TRBV6-5
D: TRBD1
CDR3: CASSYVVAGGALGTEAFF

J: TRBJ2-7
V: TRBV5-1
D: .
CDR3: CASSLSPDSYEQYF

J: TRBJ1-4
V: TRBV12-3/TRBV12-4
D: .
CDR3: CASSLGGSGEKLFF

J: TRBJ1-5
V: TRBV20-1
D: TRBD1
CDR3: CSARFAGTDSQPQHF

J: TRBJ2-3
V: TRBV29-1
D: .
CDR3: CSFRMGEDTQYF

J: TRBJ2-5
V: TRBV6-2/TRBV6-3
D: TRBD1
CDR3: CASRPTGDKETQYF

J: TRBJ1-1
V: TRBV10-3
D: TRBD1
CDR3: CATRDSAPLGTEAFF

J: TRBJ2-5
V: TRBV7-2
D: TRBD2
CDR3: CASSKTSGRRETQYF

J: TRBJ2-7
V: TRBV2
D: TRBD2
CDR3: CASTSGDWHYEQYF

J: .
V: TRBV12-3/TRBV12-4
D: TRBD2
CDR3: CASRLRGGTEQFF

J: TRBJ2-5
V: TRBV20-1
D: .
CDR3: CSAREWAETQYF

J: TRBJ2-6
V: TRBV10-3
D: .
CDR3: CAISSEGISSGANVLTF

J: TRBJ2-7
V: TRBV12-3/TRBV12-4
D: .
CDR3: CASRQDRGRAEQYF

J: TRBJ1-5
V: TRBV20-1
D: TRBD1
CDR3: CSAREGDRVPQPQHF

J: TRBJ2-7
V: TRBV10-3
D: .
CDR3: CASSHGNSAYEQYF

J: TRBJ2-5
V: TRBV3-1
D: TRBD1
CDR3: CASSQVRQGASGEKTQYF

J: TRBJ2-7
V: TRBV20-1
D: TRBD2
CDR3: CSARRLAGAYEQYF

J: TRBJ1-2
V: TRBV20-1
D: .
CDR3: CSARDLGGRSYTF

J: TRBJ1-1
V: TRBV19
D: .
CDR3: CASSVGATEAFF

J: TRBJ1-5
V: TRBV27
D: .
CDR3: CASSVFGGSNQPQHF

J: TRBJ2-7
V: TRBV6-5
D: .
CDR3: CASSYMDNYEQYF

J: TRBJ1-2
V: TRBV19
D: TRBD1
CDR3: CASRNRGGYGYTF

J: TRBJ1-6
V: TRBV7-2
D: .
CDR3: CASSQREGEVSYNSPLHF

J: TRBJ1-2
V: TRBV9
D: .
CDR3: CASSVVFYRADGYGYTF

J: TRBJ1-2
V: TRBV10-2
D: TRBD1
CDR3: CASSTGTGHYGYTF

J: TRBJ1-2
V: TRBV10-3
D: .
CDR3: CASSEPKGNYGYTF

J: TRBJ2-5
V: TRBV27
D: .
CDR3: CASSFPGRPETQYF

J: TRBJ2-5
V: TRBV30
D: TRBD1
CDR3: CAWGGGTGVPGQETQYF

J: TRBJ1-5
V: TRBV29-1
D: .
CDR3: CSARTGRDQPQHF

J: TRBJ1-2
V: TRBV3-1
D: .
CDR3: CASSQEQGRYYGYTF

J: TRBJ1-2
V: TRBV6-6
D: .
CDR3: CASTRGRGNYGYTF

J: TRBJ2-7
V: TRBV30
D: .
CDR3: CAWSSHEQYF

J: TRBJ1-1
V: TRBV30
D: TRBD1
CDR3: CAWSRDRVSAFTEAFF

J: TRBJ1-2
V: TRBV9
D: .
CDR3: CASSDGHLANYGYTF